The 9 T cell receptor beta chains in this list originate from one sample, sequenced in a study of memory CD4+ T cells and cytomegalovirus serostatus. The sort gate was single viable CD3+CD4+CD8-CD45RO+ cells for memory CD4+ T cells. This table comes from immunoSEQ multiplex PCR, and its TCRdb copy is limited to in-frame clones, with some not included. The data contain some 26,000 clones, more than 70% of them singletons. Source material: memory CD4+ T cells from blood. The receptor source for this set is an adult in good health and CMV-seronegative.

The chain has TRBV5-1 and TRBJ1-5; 9 positions agree with TRBD1. CDR1 SGHRS and CDR2 YFSETQ come from the germline V gene. V was pared by 2 bases and J by 7 bases, with 1 base of the junction left unmatched. This CDR3 spans 13 amino acids. As DNA, the CDR3 is TGCGCCAGCAGCTTCGACAGGGGGCAGCCCCAGCATTTT. It translates to CASSFDRGQPQHF.

The CDR3 sequence: CASSGDRSHYGYTF. DNA of the CDR3: TGTGCCAGCAGTGGGGACAGGTCCCACTATGGCTACACCTTC. The chain uses TRBV6-6 and TRBJ1-2; TRBD1 matches at 8 bases. The V and J ends lost 5 bases and 3 bases, in that order; junction bases with no gene match: 5. Germline CDR1 MNHNY, CDR2 SVGAGI (reference sequence). The CDR3 loop spans 14 amino acids.

The chain has TRBV19 and TRBJ1-2, with D possibly TRBD1 on 5 matching bases. CDR1 and CDR2 (germline): LNHDA, SQIVND (reference sequence). CDR3 length: 14 residues. The ends were cut back, 2 bases at V and 4 bases at J, with 11 bases in the middle. The CDR3 region has the DNA TGTGCCAGTAGTATACCAGGGTCGCCCTATGGCTACACCTTC. Its translation: CASSIPGSPYGYTF.

Points on this clone: The sample contains more than one DNA sequence encoding this CDR3. V and J are TRBV30 and TRBJ1-5; the D is unclear. The germline V and J ends were trimmed by 2 bases and 0 bases, with 5 bases remaining between them. Germline CDR1 and CDR2: GTSNPN and SVGIG (reference sequence). The CDR3 sequence is 13 residues long. CDR3 in DNA: TGTGCCTGGAGTCCAGATAGCAATCAGCCCCAGCATTTT. Translated, it gives CAWSPDSNQPQHF.

V usage is TRBV7-9 and J usage is TRBJ1-1; no definite D call. Germline loops: CDR1 SEHNR, CDR2 FQNEAQ (reference sequence). The V gene lost 1 base and the J gene lost 7 bases, with 13 bases spanning the gap. This CDR3 contains 14 residues. The DNA of the CDR3 is TGTGCCAGCAGCTTAGTGCCTGTGGGGAGTGAAGCTTTCTTT. This sequence encodes CASSLVPVGSEAFF.

V gene TRBV6-1 combines with J gene TRBJ1-5; D is uncertain. The CDR3 sequence is 13 residues long. Germline V gene sequence: CDR1 MNHNS, CDR2 SASEGT. V was trimmed by 2 bases and J by 3 bases, leaving 5 bases between them. CDR3 loop: CASSEQTNQPQHF. The CDR3 nucleotides read TGTGCCAGCAGTGAACAGACCAATCAGCCCCAGCATTTT.

This chain uses TRBV5-4 with TRBJ2-7, with 9 bases identical to TRBD1. Trimming cost V 5 bases and J 4 bases; bases outside gene matches: 4. Germline lookup yields CDR1 SGHNT and CDR2 YYREEE (reference sequence). The CDR3 consists of 13 residues. CDR3 sequence reads: CASRGQGGYEQYF. In DNA form, the CDR3 reads TGTGCCAGCAGGGGACAGGGTGGTTACGAGCAGTACTTC.

The J gene is TRBJ2-7, the V gene TRBV5-4; 10 nucleotides agree with TRBD1. J gave up 2 bases and V 4 bases, and 9 bases lay outside the gene matches. The CDR3 is made up of 16 amino acids. Germline CDR1 SGHNT, CDR2 YYREEE (reference sequence). The CDR3 region has the DNA TGTGCCAGCAGCACCACCGGGACAGGGGTGACCTACGAGCAGTACTTC. Amino acids: CASSTTGTGVTYEQYF.

The chain links TRBV18 to TRBJ1-1; a possible D gene is TRBD1 (6 bases). V was cut by 3 bases and J by 2 bases, with 13 bases left in between. Looked up from germline, CDR1 is KGHSH and CDR2 is LQKENI. CDR3 length: 15 amino acids. CDR3 region: CASSPLQGFNTEAFF. Here the CDR3 DNA reads TGTGCCAGCTCACCTTTACAGGGTTTTAACACTGAAGCTTTCTTT. The full variable domain, with the rest looked up from reference TRBV18 and TRBJ1-1, is NAGVMQNPRHLVRRRGQEARLRCSPMKGHSHVYWYRQLPEEGLKFMVYLQKENIIDESGMPKERFSAEFPKEGPSILRIQQVVRGDSAAYFCASSPLQGFNTEAFFGQGTRLTVV.